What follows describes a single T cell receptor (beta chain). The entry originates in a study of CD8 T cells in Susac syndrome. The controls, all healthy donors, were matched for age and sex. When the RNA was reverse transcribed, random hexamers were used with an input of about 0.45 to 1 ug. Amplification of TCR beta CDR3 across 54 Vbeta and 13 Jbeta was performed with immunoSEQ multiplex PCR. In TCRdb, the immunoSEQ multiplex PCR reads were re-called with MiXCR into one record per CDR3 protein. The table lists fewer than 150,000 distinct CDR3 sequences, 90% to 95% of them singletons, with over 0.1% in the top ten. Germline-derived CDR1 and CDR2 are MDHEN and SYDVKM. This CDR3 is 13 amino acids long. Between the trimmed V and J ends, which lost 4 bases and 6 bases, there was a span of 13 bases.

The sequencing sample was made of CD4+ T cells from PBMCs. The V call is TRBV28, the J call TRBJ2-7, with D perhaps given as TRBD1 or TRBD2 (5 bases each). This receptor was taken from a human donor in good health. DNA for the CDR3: TGTGCCAGCAGTTGGGACCCGCAGAGCGAGCAGTACTTC. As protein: CASSWDPQSEQYF. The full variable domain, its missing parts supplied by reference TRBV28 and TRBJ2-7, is DVKVTQSSRYLVKRTGEKVFLECVQDMDHENMFWYRQDPGLGLRLIYFSYDVKMKEKGDIPEGYSVSREKKERFSLILESASTNQTSMYLCASSWDPQSEQYFGPGTRLTVT.